This T cell receptor beta chain was documented in a study of blood T cells in healthy people across ages. A sample-barcoded 5' primer and a J-beta primer mix were used in a second PCR of roughly 6 to 11 cycles. TCRdb fed the 5' RACE reads into MiXCR, producing one record per CDR3 protein. The data hold 800,000 to 950,000 distinct CDR3 sequences, with under 50% observed a single time. The CDR3 length is 15 residues. The receptor was derived from a man younger than 45 in good health. The rearrangement links TRBV21-1 to TRBJ2-5; the table calls TRBD1, which could not be checked here. TRBV21-1 is marked as a pseudogene. The sample comprised blood. The CDR3 region is CASSRRSGCRDEQYF. The CDR3 DNA follows: TGTGCCAGCAGCCGAAGGTCCGGGTGTCGCGATGAGCAGTACTTC.